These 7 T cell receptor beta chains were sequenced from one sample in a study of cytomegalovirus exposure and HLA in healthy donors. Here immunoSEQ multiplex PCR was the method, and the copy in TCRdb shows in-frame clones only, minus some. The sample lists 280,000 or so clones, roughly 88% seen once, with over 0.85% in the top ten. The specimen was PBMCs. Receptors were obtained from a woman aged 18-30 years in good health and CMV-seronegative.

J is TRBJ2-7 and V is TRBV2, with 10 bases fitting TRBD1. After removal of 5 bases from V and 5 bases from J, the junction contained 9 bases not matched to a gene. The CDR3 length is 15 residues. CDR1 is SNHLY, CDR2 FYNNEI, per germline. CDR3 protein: CASSHRDRGGDEQYF. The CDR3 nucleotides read TGTGCCAGCAGTCACCGGGACAGGGGAGGAGACGAGCAGTACTTC.

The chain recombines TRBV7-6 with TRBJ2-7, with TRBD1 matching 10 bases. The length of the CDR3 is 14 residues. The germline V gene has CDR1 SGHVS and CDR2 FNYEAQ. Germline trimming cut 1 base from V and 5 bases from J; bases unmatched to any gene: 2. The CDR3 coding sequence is TGTGCCAGCAGCTTAGAAGGGACAGGGGACGAGCAGTACTTC. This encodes CASSLEGTGDEQYF.

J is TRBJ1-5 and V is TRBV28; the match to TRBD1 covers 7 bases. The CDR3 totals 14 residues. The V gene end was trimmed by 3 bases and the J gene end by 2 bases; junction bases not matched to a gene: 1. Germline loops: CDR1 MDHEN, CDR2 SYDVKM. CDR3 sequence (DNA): TGTGCCAGCAGTTTTCAGGGGGGCAATCAGCCCCAGCATTTT. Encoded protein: CASSFQGGNQPQHF.

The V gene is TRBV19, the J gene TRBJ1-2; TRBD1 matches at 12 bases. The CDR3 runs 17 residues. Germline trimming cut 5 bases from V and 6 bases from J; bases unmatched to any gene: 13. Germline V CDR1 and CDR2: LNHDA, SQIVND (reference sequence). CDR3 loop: CASSLLPGTGGRNGYTF. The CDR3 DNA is TGTGCCAGTAGTCTCCTTCCCGGGACAGGGGGCAGGAATGGCTACACCTTC.

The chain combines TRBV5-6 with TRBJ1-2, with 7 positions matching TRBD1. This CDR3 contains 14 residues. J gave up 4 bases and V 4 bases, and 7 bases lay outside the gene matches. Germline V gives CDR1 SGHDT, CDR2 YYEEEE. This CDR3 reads CASSPGTATYGYTF. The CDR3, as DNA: TGTGCCAGCAGCCCGGGGACAGCTACCTATGGCTACACCTTC.

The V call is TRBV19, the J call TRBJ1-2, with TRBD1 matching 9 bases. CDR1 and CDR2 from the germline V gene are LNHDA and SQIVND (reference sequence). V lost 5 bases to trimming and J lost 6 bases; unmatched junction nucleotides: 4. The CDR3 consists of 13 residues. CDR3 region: CASSPGTGNGYTF. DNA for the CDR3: TGTGCCAGTAGTCCCGGGACAGGGAATGGCTACACCTTC.

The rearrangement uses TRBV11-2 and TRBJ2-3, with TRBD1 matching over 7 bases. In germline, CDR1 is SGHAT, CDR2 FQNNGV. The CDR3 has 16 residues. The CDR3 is CTSDRKGQVSTDTQYF. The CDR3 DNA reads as TGTACGAGCGACCGAAAAGGACAGGTAAGCACAGATACGCAGTATTTT.